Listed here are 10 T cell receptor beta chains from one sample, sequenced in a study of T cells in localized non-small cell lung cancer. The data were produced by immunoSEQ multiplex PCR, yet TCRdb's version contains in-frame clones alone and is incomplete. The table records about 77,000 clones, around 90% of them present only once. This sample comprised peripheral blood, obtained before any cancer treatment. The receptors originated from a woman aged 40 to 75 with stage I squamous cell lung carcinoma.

The CDR3 bases are TGTGCCAGCAGTTACGGGGGCATGAACACTGAAGCTTTCTTT. It specifies CASSYGGMNTEAFF. This chain links TRBV6-6 with TRBJ1-1; possible D gene TRBD1, 6 bases. The CDR3 length is 14 residues. V lost 2 bases, J lost 0 bases, and 7 bases lay in between. CDR1 is MNHNY and CDR2 is SVGAGI in the germline V gene (reference sequence).

The CDR3 sequence: CASSLDGRTGGELFF. The CDR3 bases are TGCGCCAGCAGCTTGGACGGGCGGACAGGAGGGGAGCTGTTTTTT. V gene TRBV5-1 combines with J gene TRBJ2-2; 7 nucleotides agree with TRBD1. The CDR3 is 15 amino acids. From germline, CDR1 is SGHRS and CDR2 YFSETQ. Trimming at V came to 0 bases and at J to 8 bases, leaving 7 bases not matched to a gene.

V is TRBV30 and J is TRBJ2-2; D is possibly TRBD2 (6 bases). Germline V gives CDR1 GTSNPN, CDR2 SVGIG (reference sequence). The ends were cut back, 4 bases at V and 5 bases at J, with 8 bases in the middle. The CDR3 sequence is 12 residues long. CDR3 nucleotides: TGTGCCTGGAATGGAGGGACCGGGGAGCTGTTTTTT. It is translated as CAWNGGTGELFF.

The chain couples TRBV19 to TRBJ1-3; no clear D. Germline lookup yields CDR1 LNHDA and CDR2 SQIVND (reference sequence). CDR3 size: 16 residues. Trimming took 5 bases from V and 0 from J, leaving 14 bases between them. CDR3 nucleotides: TGTGCCAGTAGTCCCGTGGACGGCCGCTCTGGAAACACCATATATTTT. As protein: CASSPVDGRSGNTIYF. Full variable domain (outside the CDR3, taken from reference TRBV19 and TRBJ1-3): DGGITQSPKYLFRKEGQNVTLSCEQNLNHDAMYWYRQDPGQGLRLIYYSQIVNDFQKGDIAEGYSVSREKKESFPLTVTSAQKNPTAFYLCASSPVDGRSGNTIYFGEGSWLTVV.

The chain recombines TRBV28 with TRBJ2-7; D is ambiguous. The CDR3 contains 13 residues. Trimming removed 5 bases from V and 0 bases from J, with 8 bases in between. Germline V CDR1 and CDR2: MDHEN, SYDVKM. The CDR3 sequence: CASSVTASYEQYF. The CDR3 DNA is TGTGCCAGCAGTGTAACGGCCTCCTACGAGCAGTACTTC.

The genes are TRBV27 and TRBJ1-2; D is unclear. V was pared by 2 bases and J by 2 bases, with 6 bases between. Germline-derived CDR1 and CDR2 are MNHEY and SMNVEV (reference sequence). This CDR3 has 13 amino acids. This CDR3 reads CASSLGINYGYTF. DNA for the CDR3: TGTGCCAGCAGTTTAGGAATAAACTATGGCTACACCTTC.

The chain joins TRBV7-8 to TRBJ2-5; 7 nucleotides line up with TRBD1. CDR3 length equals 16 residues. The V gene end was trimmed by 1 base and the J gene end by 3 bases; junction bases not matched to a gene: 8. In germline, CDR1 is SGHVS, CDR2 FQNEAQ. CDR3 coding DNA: TGTGCCAGCAGCTTAGTATTGAGGGGGCCCAAAGAGACCCAGTACTTC. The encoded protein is CASSLVLRGPKETQYF.

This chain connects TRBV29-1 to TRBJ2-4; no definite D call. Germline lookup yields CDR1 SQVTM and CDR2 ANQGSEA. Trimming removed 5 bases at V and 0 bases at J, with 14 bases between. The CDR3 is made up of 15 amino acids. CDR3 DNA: TGCAGCGTTCTCACAGAACAGCTAGCCAAAAACATTCAGTACTTC. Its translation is CSVLTEQLAKNIQYF. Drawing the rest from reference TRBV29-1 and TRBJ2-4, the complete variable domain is SAVISQKPSRDICQRGTSLTIQCQVDSQVTMMFWYRQQPGQSLTLIATANQGSEATYESGFVIDKFPISRPNLTFSTLTVSNMSPEDSSIYLCSVLTEQLAKNIQYFGAGTRLSVL.

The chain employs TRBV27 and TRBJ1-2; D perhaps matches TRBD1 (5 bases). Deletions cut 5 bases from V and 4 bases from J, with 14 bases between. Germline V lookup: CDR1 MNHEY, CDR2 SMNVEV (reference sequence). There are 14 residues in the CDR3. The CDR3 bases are TGTGCCAGCAGTCCCCGGGAGGGACTCTATGGCTACACCTTC. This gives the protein CASSPREGLYGYTF.

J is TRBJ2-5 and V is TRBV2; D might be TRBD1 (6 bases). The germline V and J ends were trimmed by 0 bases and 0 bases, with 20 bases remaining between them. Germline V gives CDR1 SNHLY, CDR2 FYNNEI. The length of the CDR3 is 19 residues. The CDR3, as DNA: TGTGCCAGCAGTGAAGCGCCTTCTGGCAGGGGATGGTACCAAGAGACCCAGTACTTC. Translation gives CASSEAPSGRGWYQETQYF. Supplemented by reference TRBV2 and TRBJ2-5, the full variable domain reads EPEVTQTPSHQVTQMGQEVILRCVPISNHLYFYWYRQILGQKVEFLVSFYNNEISEKSEIFDDQFSVERPDGSNFTLKIRSTKLEDSAMYFCASSEAPSGRGWYQETQYFGPGTRLLVL.